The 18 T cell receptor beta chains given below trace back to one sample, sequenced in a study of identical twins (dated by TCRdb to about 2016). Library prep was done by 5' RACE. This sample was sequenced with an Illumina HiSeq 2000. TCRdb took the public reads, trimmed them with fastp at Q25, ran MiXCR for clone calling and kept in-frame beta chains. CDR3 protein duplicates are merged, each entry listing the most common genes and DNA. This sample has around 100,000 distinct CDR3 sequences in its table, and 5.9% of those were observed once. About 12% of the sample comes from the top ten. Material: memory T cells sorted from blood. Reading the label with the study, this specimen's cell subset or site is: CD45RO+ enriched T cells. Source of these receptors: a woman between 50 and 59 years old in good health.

CDR3 nucleotide sequence: TGTGCCAGCAGCCCCAAAGGCGGGAGGGCCGTGGGGGAGCAGTTCTTC. Its protein product is CASSPKGGRAVGEQFF. J is TRBJ2-1 and V is TRBV7-9, with 9 positions matching TRBD2. The CDR3 sequence is 16 residues long. Germline V gives CDR1 SEHNR, CDR2 FQNEAQ (reference sequence). After removal of 5 bases from V and 10 bases from J, the junction contained 15 bases not matched to a gene.

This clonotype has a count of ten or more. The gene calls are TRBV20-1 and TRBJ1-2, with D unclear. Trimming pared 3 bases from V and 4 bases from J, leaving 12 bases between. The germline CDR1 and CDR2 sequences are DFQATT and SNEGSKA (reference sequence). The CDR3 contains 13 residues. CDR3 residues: CSASLGSGYGYTF. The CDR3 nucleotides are TGCAGTGCTAGTTTGGGGTCCGGCTATGGCTACACCTTC.

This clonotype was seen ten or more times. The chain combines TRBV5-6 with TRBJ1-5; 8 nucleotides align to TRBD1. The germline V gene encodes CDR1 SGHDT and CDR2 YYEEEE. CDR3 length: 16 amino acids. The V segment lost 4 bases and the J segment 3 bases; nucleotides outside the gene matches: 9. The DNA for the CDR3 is TGTGCCAGCAGCCCTGGGACAGGAGCGTCCAATCAGCCCCAGCATTTT. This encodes CASSPGTGASNQPQHF.

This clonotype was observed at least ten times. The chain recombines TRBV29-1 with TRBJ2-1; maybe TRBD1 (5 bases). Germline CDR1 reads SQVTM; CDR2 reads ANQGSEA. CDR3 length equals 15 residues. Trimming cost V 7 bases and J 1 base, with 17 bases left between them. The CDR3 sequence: CSAGPQAGSYNEQFF. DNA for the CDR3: TGCAGCGCAGGGCCCCAGGCCGGGTCCTACAATGAGCAGTTCTTC.

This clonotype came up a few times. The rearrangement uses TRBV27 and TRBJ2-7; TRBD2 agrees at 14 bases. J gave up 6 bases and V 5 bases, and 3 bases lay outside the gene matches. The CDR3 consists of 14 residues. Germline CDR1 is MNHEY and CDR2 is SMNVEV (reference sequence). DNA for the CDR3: TGTGCCAGCAGTGAGGGACTAGCGGGAGCCGAGCAGTACTTC. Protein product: CASSEGLAGAEQYF.

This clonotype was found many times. The CDR3 coding sequence is TGTGCCAGCAGCACAAGCCCCACAGATACGCAGTATTTT. It yields the protein CASSTSPTDTQYF. The chain joins TRBV9 to TRBJ2-3, with unresolved D. CDR1 and CDR2 from the germline V gene are SGDLS and YYNGEE. Trimming pared 4 bases from V and 2 bases from J, leaving 8 bases between. This CDR3 is 13 amino acids long.

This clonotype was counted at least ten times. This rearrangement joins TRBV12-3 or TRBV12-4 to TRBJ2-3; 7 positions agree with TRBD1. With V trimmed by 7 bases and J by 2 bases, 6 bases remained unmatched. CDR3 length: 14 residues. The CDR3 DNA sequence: TGTGCCAGCACCGTCGACAGGGCCACAGATACGCAGTATTTT. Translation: CASTVDRATDTQYF.

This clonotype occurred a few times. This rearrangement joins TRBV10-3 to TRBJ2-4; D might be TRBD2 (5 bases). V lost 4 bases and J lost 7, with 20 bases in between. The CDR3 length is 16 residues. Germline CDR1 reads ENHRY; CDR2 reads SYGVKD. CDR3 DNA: TGTGCCATCAGTGGCGGACGTGAGGGTGCCGTCAACATTCAGTACTTC. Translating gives CAISGGREGAVNIQYF.

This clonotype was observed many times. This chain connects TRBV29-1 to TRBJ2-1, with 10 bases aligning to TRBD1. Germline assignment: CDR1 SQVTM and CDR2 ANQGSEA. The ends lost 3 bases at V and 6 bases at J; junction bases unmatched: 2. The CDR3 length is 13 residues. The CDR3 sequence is CSVDGTGANEQFF. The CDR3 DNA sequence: TGCAGCGTTGATGGGACAGGGGCCAATGAGCAGTTCTTC.

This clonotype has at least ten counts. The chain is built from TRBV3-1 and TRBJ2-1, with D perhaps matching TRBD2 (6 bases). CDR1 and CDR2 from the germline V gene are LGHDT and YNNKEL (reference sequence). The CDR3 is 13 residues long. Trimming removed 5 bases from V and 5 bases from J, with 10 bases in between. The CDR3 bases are TGTGCCAGCAGCAGGGGACTTCACAATGAGCAGTTCTTC. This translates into CASSRGLHNEQFF.

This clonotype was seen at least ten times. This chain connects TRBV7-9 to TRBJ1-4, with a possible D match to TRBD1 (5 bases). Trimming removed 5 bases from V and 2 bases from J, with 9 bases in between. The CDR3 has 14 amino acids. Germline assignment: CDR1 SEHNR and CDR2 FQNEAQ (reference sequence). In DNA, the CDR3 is TGTGCCAGCAGCGGGACGGGGACTAATGAAAAACTGTTTTTT. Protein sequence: CASSGTGTNEKLFF.

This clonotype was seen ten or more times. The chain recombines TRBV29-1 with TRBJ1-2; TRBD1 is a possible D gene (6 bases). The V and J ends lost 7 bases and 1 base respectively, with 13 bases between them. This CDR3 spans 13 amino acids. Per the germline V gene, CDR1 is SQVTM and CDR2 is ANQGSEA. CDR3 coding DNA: TGCAGCGCCAGACAGGACGATAACTATGGCTACACCTTC. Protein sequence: CSARQDDNYGYTF.

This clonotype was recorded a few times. The CDR3 nucleotides read TGTGCCAGCAGCTTTGACGTCCGCGGCAATCAGCCCCAGCATTTT. Translated, it gives CASSFDVRGNQPQHF. The genes are TRBV7-2 and TRBJ1-5; D unresolved. The V end was cut by 3 bases, the J end by 2 bases, with 11 bases between. The CDR3 spans 15 residues. Germline V lookup: CDR1 SGHTA, CDR2 FQGNSA.

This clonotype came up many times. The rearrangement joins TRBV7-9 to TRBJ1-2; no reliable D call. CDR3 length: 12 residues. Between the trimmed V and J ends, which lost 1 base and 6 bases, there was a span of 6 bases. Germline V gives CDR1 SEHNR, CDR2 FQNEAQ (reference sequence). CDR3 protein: CASSLVEDGYTF. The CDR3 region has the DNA TGTGCCAGCAGCTTAGTTGAGGATGGCTACACCTTC.

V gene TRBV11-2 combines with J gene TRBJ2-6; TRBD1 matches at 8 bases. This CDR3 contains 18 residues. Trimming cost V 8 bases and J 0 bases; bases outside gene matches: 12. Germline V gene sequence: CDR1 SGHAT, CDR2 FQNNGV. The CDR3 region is CASGTGRITSSGANVLTF. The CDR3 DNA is TGTGCCAGCGGGACAGGACGGATAACTAGCTCTGGGGCCAACGTCCTGACTTTC. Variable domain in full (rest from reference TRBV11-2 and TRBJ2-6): EAGVAQSPRYKIIEKRQSVAFWCNPISGHATLYWYQQILGQGPKLLIQFQNNGVVDDSQLPKDRFSAERLKGVDSTLKIQPAKLEDSAVYLCASGTGRITSSGANVLTFGAGSRLTVL.

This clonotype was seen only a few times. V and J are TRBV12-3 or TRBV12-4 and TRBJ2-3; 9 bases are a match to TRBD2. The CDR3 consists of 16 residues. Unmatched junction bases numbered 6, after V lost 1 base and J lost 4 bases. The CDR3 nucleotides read TGTGCCAGCAGTTTAGGACTAGCGGTGAGGGCAGATACGCAGTATTTT. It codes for CASSLGLAVRADTQYF.

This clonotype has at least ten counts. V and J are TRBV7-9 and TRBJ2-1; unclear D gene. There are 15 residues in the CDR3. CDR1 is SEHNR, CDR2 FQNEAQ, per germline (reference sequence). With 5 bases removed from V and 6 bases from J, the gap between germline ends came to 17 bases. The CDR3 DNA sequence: TGTGCCAGCAGCCCCCCGACGGCGTCGAGCAATGAGCAGTTCTTC. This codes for CASSPPTASSNEQFF. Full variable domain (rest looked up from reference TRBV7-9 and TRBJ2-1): DTGVSQNPRHKITKRGQNVTFRCDPISEHNRLYWYRQTLGQGPEFLTYFQNEAQLEKSRLLSDRFSAERPKGSFSTLEIQRTEQGDSAMYLCASSPPTASSNEQFFGPGTRLTVL.

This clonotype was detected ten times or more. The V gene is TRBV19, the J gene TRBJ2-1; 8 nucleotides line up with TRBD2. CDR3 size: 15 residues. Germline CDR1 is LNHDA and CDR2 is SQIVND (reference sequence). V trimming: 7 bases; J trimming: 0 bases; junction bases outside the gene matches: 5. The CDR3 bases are TGTGCCAGTACAAGGACTAGCCTCTCCTACAATGAGCAGTTCTTC. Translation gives CASTRTSLSYNEQFF.